Each of the 25 T cell receptor beta chains below was sequenced from the same sample in a study of long-term antiretroviral therapy in people with HIV. Survey level was the resolution at which the v3.0 immunoSEQ assay ran. TCRdb's table, derived via immunoSEQ multiplex PCR, lists solely in-frame clones and lacks some. Of tens of thousands of clones listed, approximately 91% were seen once; the top ten hold approximately 6.4%. This specimen was unsorted PBMCs, taken 0.6 years after starting antiretroviral therapy. Source of these receptors: a man in his fifties or sixties with HIV.

The chain uses TRBV5-4 and TRBJ2-7, with 8 bases that match TRBD2. CDR3 length: 15 residues. Looked up from germline, CDR1 is SGHNT and CDR2 is YYREEE (reference sequence). V lost 4 bases and J lost 1; bases outside the gene matches: 7. This CDR3 reads CASSPRVAGSYEQYF. The CDR3 coding sequence is TGTGCCAGCAGCCCCCGGGTAGCGGGGTCCTACGAGCAGTACTTC.

The chain couples TRBV11-2 to TRBJ2-6; no reliable D call. CDR1 SGHAT and CDR2 FQNNGV come from the germline V gene. Trimming removed 5 bases from V and 4 bases from J, with 12 bases in between. This CDR3 has 15 amino acids. The CDR3 loop reads CASSTRLEGANVLTF. CDR3 sequence (DNA): TGTGCCAGCAGCACCAGACTGGAAGGGGCCAACGTCCTGACTTTC.

V and J are TRBV4-3 and TRBJ1-1; D is undetermined. Germline assignment: CDR1 LGHNA and CDR2 YSLEER. The V and J ends lost 1 base and 0 bases respectively, with 9 bases between them. The CDR3 is made up of 15 amino acids. The CDR3 bases are TGCGCCAGCAGCCAAGTAAGTGGGTTGAACACTGAAGCTTTCTTT. Protein: CASSQVSGLNTEAFF.

This clone appeared a single time. The J gene is TRBJ2-7, the V gene TRBV29-1, with 7 bases fitting TRBD1. Per the germline V gene, CDR1 is SQVTM and CDR2 is ANQGSEA. The ends lost 7 bases at V and 2 bases at J; junction bases unmatched: 2. The CDR3 has 11 residues. The CDR3 DNA follows: TGCAGCGGTGGGACAGCCTACGAGCAGTACTTC. Its protein product is CSGGTAYEQYF.

The rearrangement links TRBV5-1 to TRBJ1-1, with D unresolved. Trimming stripped 0 bases from V and 1 base from J, with 10 bases between. The CDR3 spans 15 residues. Germline CDR1 SGHRS, CDR2 YFSETQ. The chain's CDR3 is CASSLVGGSNTEAFF. The CDR3 bases are TGCGCCAGCAGCTTGGTAGGCGGGTCGAACACTGAAGCTTTCTTT.

The J gene is TRBJ2-7, the V gene TRBV30, with D perhaps matching TRBD2 (7 bases). This CDR3 has 13 residues. Per germline, CDR1 GTSNPN and CDR2 SVGIG (reference sequence). V was pared by 4 bases and J by 6 bases, with 16 bases between. CDR3 residues: CAWTGGLGGEQYF. For the CDR3, the DNA is TGTGCCTGGACCGGGGGGCTCGGGGGCGAGCAGTACTTC.

V usage is TRBV6-4 and J usage is TRBJ2-3, with 9 nucleotides matching TRBD1. Germline CDR1 is MRHNA and CDR2 is SNTAGT. The V gene end was trimmed by 10 bases and the J gene end by 0 bases; junction bases not matched to a gene: 17. This CDR3 has 18 residues. The CDR3 nucleotides read TGTGCCAACGAACGGACAGGGGACGTTGAGAATAGCACAGATACGCAGTATTTT. This translates into CANERTGDVENSTDTQYF.

The chain links TRBV5-1 to TRBJ1-6; 9 nucleotides line up with TRBD1. Germline CDR1 SGHRS, CDR2 YFSETQ. Trimming took 4 bases from V and 7 from J; bases not matched to a gene: 9. The CDR3 length is 16 residues. The DNA of the CDR3 is TGCGCCAGCAGCCTCACTAGGACAGGGGAAAATTCACCCCTCCACTTT. It encodes CASSLTRTGENSPLHF.

CDR3 in amino acids: CASGTGQGGTYEQYF. CDR3 coding DNA: TGTGCTAGTGGTACCGGACAGGGTGGAACCTACGAGCAGTACTTC. The rearrangement uses TRBV12-5 and TRBJ2-7; 8 nucleotides align to TRBD1. CDR1 and CDR2 (germline): LGHNT, FRNRAP. CDR3 length: 15 residues. V shed 5 bases, J shed 2 bases, and the junction held 8 bases outside the gene matches.

For the CDR3, the DNA is TGTGCCAGCAGCCCCCCGCCCCCCATATCCTACGACGAGCAGTACTTC. This gives the protein CASSPPPPISYDEQYF. The V and J genes are TRBV7-2 and TRBJ2-7; D unclear. The CDR3 contains 16 residues. Germline CDR1 SGHTA, CDR2 FQGNSA. Trimming cost V 5 bases and J 5 bases, with 22 bases left between them.

V gene TRBV5-1 combines with J gene TRBJ2-3; TRBD1 aligns across 7 bases. Looked up from germline, CDR1 is SGHRS and CDR2 is YFSETQ. Trimming at V came to 2 bases and at J to 5 bases, leaving 5 bases not matched to a gene. The CDR3 is 14 residues long. DNA of the CDR3: TGCGCCAGCAGCTTCAAGCAGGGGGAAGATACGCAGTATTTT. This encodes CASSFKQGEDTQYF.

V is TRBV7-9 and J is TRBJ1-2, with 7 bases identical to TRBD1. Losses at the gene ends were 1 base for V and 0 bases for J; bases not matched to a gene: 2. Germline V gives CDR1 SEHNR, CDR2 FQNEAQ (reference sequence). This CDR3 is built from 15 residues. The CDR3 reads CASSLVGTANYGYTF. The CDR3 coding sequence is TGTGCCAGCAGCTTAGTCGGGACAGCTAACTATGGCTACACCTTC.

CDR3 DNA: TGTGCCAGCAGCATAAGGACCGGGGAGCTGTTTTTT. It yields the protein CASSIRTGELFF. The gene calls are TRBV5-4 and TRBJ2-2, with D hard to call. This CDR3 is 12 amino acids long. The V and J ends lost 4 bases and 5 bases respectively, with 6 bases between them. The germline CDR1 and CDR2 sequences are SGHNT and YYREEE (reference sequence).

The rearrangement uses TRBV6-6 and TRBJ2-1; 10 bases are shared with TRBD1. The J segment lost 5 bases and the V segment lost 2 bases, leaving 0 bases of the junction unmatched. The CDR3 loop spans 14 amino acids. The germline V gene encodes CDR1 MNHNY and CDR2 SVGAGI (reference sequence). CDR3 protein: CASSYGTGDNEQFF. The CDR3 DNA reads as TGTGCCAGCAGTTACGGGACAGGGGACAATGAGCAGTTCTTC.

The chain couples TRBV19 to TRBJ2-1, with 8 bases identical to TRBD1. This CDR3 has 15 amino acids. Trimming cost V 3 bases and J 5 bases; bases outside gene matches: 6. Per the germline V gene, CDR1 is LNHDA and CDR2 is SQIVND (reference sequence). The CDR3 loop reads CASSIHRTGNNEQFF. Written as DNA, the CDR3 is TGTGCCAGTAGTATTCACCGGACAGGGAACAATGAGCAGTTCTTC.

The gene calls are TRBV7-2 and TRBJ2-5; no definite D call. This CDR3 has 13 residues. CDR1 and CDR2 from the germline V gene are SGHTA and FQGNSA. Trimming left V 2 bases short and J 4 bases short, with 8 bases between. In DNA form, the CDR3 reads TGTGCCAGCAGCTTATCACTGGGAGAGACCCAGTACTTC. It yields the protein CASSLSLGETQYF.

V usage is TRBV7-9 and J usage is TRBJ1-1; D call uncertain. In germline, CDR1 is SEHNR, CDR2 FQNEAQ (reference sequence). This CDR3 region has 15 residues. V lost 6 bases to trimming and J lost 0 bases, with 14 bases between them. The CDR3: CASSGGGIMNTEAFF. The CDR3 region has the DNA TGTGCCAGCAGTGGCGGTGGCATCATGAACACTGAAGCTTTCTTT.

The chain carries TRBV7-9 and TRBJ2-7; D might be TRBD1 (5 bases). CDR1 SEHNR and CDR2 FQNEAQ come from the germline V gene (reference sequence). With 8 bases removed from V and 5 bases from J, the gap between germline ends came to 7 bases. The CDR3 contains 10 residues. The CDR3 region has the DNA TGTGCCAGCGGGGCGGACGAGCAGTACTTC. It specifies CASGADEQYF.

Worth noting for this clone: A junction boundary mismatches the germline segment, possibly from a read error. The chain combines TRBV5-6 with TRBJ1-1; no clear D gene. The germline CDR1 and CDR2 sequences are SGHDT and YYEEEE. The CDR3 sequence is 13 residues long. This CDR3 is CASSFFLNSEAFF. In DNA form, the CDR3 reads TGTGCCAGCAGCTTTTTCCTGAACAGTGAAGCTTTCTTT.

The chain combines TRBV7-2 with TRBJ2-3; 13 bases are shared with TRBD2. The V gene's germline CDR1 is SGHTA and CDR2 FQGNSA. V shed 5 bases and J 2 bases; nucleotides not matched to a gene: 4. The CDR3 spans 16 residues. CDR3 nucleotide sequence: TGTGCCAGCAGCGTGACTAGCGGGGGGTACACAGATACGCAGTATTTT. Translating it yields CASSVTSGGYTDTQYF. The full variable domain, its missing parts supplied by reference TRBV7-2 and TRBJ2-3, is GAGVSQSPSNKVTEKGKDVELRCDPISGHTALYWYRQSLGQGLEFLIYFQGNSAPDKSGLPSDRFSAERTGGSVSTLTIQRTQQEDSAVYLCASSVTSGGYTDTQYFGPGTRLTVL.

This chain uses TRBV6-5 with TRBJ2-1; D is unclear. This CDR3 contains 9 residues. CDR1 and CDR2 from the germline V gene are MNHEY and SVGAGI. The CDR3 is CAIGNEQFF. The CDR3 bases are TGTGCAATCGGGAATGAGCAGTTCTTC.

The chain links TRBV5-6 to TRBJ2-3, with 7 nucleotides matching TRBD1. CDR1 is SGHDT, CDR2 YYEEEE, per germline. V was clipped by 4 bases and J by 1 base; unmatched bases: 9. CDR3 size: 16 residues. The CDR3, as DNA: TGTGCCAGCAGCGGACGAGGGCAGGGGGGCACAGATACGCAGTATTTT. This translates into CASSGRGQGGTDTQYF. Full variable domain (outside the CDR3, taken from reference TRBV5-6 and TRBJ2-3): DAGVTQSPTHLIKTRGQQVTLRCSPKSGHDTVSWYQQALGQGPQFIFQYYEEEERQRGNFPDRFSGHQFPNYSSELNVNALLLGDSALYLCASSGRGQGGTDTQYFGPGTRLTVL.

This clone has just a few counts. The chain is built from TRBV9 and TRBJ2-3, with D unresolved. V was cut by 4 bases and J by 2 bases, with 2 bases left in between. Germline CDR1 is SGDLS and CDR2 is YYNGEE. The CDR3 has 11 amino acids. CDR3 DNA: TGTGCCAGCAGCTACACAGATACGCAGTATTTT. Encoded protein: CASSYTDTQYF.

This rearrangement joins TRBV12-5 to TRBJ2-5; no clear D gene. CDR1 and CDR2 (germline): LGHNT, FRNRAP. Trimming removed 5 bases at V and 5 bases at J, with 15 bases between. This CDR3 is built from 14 residues. As DNA, the CDR3 is TGTGCTAGTGGTGGGCCATCCGAGGTGGAGACCCAGTACTTC. Amino acids: CASGGPSEVETQYF.

The CDR3 protein is CASSAGPRASYEQYF. CDR3 in DNA: TGTGCCAGCAGCGCTGGCCCTAGGGCGTCCTACGAGCAGTACTTC. The V call is TRBV7-3, the J call TRBJ2-7; D gene uncertain. V dropped 5 bases and J dropped 1 base, with 15 bases sitting between them. CDR3 length equals 15 residues. CDR1 and CDR2 from the germline V gene are SGHTA and FQGTGA. Looking up the rest from reference TRBV7-3 and TRBJ2-7 gives the full variable domain: GAGVSQTPSNKVTEKGKYVELRCDPISGHTALYWYRQSLGQGPEFLIYFQGTGAADDSGLPNDRFFAVRPEGSVSTLKIQRTERGDSAVYLCASSAGPRASYEQYFGPGTRLTVT.